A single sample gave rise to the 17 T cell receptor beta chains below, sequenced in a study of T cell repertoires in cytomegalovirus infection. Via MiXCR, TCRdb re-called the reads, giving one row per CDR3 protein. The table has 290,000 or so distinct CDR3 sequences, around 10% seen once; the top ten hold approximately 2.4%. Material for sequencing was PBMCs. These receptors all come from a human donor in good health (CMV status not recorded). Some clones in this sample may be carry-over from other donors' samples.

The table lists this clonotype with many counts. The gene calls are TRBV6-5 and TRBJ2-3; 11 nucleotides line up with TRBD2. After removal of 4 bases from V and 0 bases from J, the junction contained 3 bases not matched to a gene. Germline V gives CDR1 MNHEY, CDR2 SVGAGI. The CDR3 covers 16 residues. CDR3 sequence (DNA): TGTGCCAGCAGTTTACTAGCGGGGGTTAGCACAGATACGCAGTATTTT. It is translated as CASSLLAGVSTDTQYF.

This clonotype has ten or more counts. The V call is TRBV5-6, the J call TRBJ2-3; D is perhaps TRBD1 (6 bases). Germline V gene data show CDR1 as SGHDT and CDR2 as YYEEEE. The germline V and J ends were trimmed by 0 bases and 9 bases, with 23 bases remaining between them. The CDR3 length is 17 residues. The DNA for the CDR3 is TGTGCCAGCAGCTTGGGTACCGGGACACACAGAAGAGGGACGCAGTATTTT. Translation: CASSLGTGTHRRGTQYF.

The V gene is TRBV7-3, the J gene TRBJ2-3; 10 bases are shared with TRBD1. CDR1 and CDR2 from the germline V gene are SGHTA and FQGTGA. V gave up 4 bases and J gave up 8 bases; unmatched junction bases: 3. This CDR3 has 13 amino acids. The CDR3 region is CASSSTGGSTQYF. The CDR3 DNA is TGTGCCAGCAGCTCGACAGGGGGCAGTACGCAGTATTTT. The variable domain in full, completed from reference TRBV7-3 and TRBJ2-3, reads GAGVSQTPSNKVTEKGKYVELRCDPISGHTALYWYRQSLGQGPEFLIYFQGTGAADDSGLPNDRFFAVRPEGSVSTLKIQRTERGDSAVYLCASSSTGGSTQYFGPGTRLTVL.

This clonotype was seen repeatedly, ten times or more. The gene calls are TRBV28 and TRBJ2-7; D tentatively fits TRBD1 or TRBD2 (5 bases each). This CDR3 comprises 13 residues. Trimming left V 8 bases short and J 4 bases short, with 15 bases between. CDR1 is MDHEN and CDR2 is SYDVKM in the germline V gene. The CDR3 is CASESWDGYEQYV. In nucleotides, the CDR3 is TGTGCCAGCGAGTCGTGGGACGGGTACGAGCAGTACGTC.

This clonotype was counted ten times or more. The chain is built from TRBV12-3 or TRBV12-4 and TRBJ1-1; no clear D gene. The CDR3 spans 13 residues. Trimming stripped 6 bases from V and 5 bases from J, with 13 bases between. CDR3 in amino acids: CASRGGTRTEAFF. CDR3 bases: TGTGCCAGCAGGGGCGGAACGAGGACTGAAGCTTTCTTT.

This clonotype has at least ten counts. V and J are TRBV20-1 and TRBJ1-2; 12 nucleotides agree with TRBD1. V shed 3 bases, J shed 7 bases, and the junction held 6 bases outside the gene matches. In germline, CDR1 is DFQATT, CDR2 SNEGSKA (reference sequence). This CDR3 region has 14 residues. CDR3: CSASPGTGGFGYTF. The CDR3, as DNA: TGCAGTGCTAGCCCCGGGACAGGGGGCTTTGGCTACACCTTC.

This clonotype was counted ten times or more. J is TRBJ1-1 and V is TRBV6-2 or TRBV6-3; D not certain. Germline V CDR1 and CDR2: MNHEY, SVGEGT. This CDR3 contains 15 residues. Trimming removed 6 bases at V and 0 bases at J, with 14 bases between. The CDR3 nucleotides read TGTGCCAGCAGCCAGGACGACCCCATGAACACTGAAGCTTTCTTT. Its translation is CASSQDDPMNTEAFF.

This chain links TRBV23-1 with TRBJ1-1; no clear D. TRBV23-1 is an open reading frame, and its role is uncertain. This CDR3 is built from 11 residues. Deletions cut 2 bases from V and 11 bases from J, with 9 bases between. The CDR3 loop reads CASSQKAGAFF. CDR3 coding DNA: TGCGCCAGCAGTCAAAAAGCGGGGGCTTTCTTT.

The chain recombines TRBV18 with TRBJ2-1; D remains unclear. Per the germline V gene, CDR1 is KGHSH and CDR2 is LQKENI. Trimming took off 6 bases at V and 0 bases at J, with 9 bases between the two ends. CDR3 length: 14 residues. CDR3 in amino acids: CASSGLSSYNEQFF. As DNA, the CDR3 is TGTGCCAGCTCCGGGTTGAGCTCCTACAATGAGCAGTTCTTC. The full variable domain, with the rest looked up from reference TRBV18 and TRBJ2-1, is NAGVMQNPRHLVRRRGQEARLRCSPMKGHSHVYWYRQLPEEGLKFMVYLQKENIIDESGMPKERFSAEFPKEGPSILRIQQVVRGDSAAYFCASSGLSSYNEQFFGPGTRLTVL.

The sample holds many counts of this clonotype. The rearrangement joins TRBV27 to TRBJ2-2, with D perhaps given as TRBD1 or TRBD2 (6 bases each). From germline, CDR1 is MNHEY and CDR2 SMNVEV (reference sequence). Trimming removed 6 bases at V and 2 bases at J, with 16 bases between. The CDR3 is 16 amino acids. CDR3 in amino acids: CASSLTRGANTGELFF. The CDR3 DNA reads TGTGCCAGCAGCTTAACAAGGGGGGCCAACACCGGGGAGCTGTTTTTT.

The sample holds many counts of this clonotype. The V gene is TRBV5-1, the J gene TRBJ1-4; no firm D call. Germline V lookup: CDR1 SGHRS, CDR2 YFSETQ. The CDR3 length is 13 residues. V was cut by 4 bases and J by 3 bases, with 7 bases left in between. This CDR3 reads CASSLEANEKLFF. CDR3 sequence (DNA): TGCGCCAGCAGCCTCGAGGCTAATGAAAAACTGTTTTTT.

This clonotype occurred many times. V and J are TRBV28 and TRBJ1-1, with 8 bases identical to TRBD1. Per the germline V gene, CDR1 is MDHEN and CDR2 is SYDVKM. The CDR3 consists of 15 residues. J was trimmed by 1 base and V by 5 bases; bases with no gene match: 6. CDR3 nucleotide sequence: TGTGCCAGCAGTCGATCAGGGGGCCGGAACACTGAAGCTTTCTTT. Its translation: CASSRSGGRNTEAFF.

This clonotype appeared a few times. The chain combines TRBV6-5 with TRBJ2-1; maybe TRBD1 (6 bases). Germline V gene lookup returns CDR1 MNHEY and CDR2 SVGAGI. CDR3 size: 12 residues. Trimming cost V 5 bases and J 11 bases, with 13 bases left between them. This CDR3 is CASSATRGQQFF. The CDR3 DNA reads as TGTGCCAGCAGTGCCACCAGGGGCCAGCAGTTCTTC.

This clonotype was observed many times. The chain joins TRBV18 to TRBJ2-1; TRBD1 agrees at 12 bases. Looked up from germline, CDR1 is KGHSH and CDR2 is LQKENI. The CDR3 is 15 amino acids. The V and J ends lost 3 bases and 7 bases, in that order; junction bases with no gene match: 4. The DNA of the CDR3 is TGTGCCAGCTCACCCGGGACAGGGGGCAGGAATGAGCAGTTCTTC. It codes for CASSPGTGGRNEQFF.

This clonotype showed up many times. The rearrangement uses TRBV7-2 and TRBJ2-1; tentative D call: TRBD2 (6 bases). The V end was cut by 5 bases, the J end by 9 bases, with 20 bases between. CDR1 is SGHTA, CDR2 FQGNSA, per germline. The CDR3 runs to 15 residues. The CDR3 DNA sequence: TGTGCCAGCAGCGCTCGGGACTCCGGAGGCTCTGAGCAGTTCTTC. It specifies CASSARDSGGSEQFF.

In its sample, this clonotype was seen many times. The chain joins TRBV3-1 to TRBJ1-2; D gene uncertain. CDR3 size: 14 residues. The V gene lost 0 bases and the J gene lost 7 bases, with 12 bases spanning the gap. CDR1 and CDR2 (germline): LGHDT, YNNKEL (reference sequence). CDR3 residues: CASSQEAVPGGYTF. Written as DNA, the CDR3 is TGTGCCAGCAGCCAAGAAGCGGTTCCGGGTGGCTACACCTTC.

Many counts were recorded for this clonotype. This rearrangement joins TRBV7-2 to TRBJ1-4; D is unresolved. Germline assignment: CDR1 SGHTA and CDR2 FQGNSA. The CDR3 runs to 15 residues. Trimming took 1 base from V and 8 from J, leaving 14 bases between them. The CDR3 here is CASSLVVGLSEKLFF. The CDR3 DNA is TGTGCCAGCAGCTTAGTAGTGGGCCTGAGCGAAAAACTGTTTTTT.